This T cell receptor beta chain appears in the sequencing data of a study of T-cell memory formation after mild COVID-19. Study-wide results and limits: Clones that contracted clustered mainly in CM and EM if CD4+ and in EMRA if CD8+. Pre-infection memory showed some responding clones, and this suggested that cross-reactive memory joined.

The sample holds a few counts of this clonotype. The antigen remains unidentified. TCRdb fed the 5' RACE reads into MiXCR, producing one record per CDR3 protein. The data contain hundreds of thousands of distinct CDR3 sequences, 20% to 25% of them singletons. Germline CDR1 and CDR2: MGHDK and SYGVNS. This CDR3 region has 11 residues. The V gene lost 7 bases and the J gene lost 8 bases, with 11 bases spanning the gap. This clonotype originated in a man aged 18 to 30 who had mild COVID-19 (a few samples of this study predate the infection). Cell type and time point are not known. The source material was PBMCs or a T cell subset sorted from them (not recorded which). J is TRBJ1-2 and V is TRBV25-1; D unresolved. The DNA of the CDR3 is TGTGCCAGCACCGCCGGCGACGGCTACACCTTC. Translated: CASTAGDGYTF.